These 22 T cell receptor beta chains were sequenced from one sample in a study. TCRdb ran MiXCR on the reads and lists one entry per CDR3 protein. The data contain roughly 3,800 distinct CDR3 sequences, approximately 10% of them seen just once; the ten biggest clones take up about an eighth. Sequenced input: CD4+ T cells from synovial fluid. These receptors originate from a human donor with rheumatoid arthritis.

The gene calls are TRBV7-2 and TRBJ1-5; D is uncertain. Trimming stripped 5 bases from V and 7 bases from J, with 15 bases between. This CDR3 has 14 residues. Germline V lookup: CDR1 SGHTA, CDR2 FQGNSA. This CDR3 reads CASSRRLGNQPQHF. The CDR3 nucleotides are TGTGCCAGCAGCCGGCGACTGGGGAACCAGCCCCAGCATTTT.

This clonotype occurred many times. This chain connects TRBV29-1 to TRBJ2-7; tentatively, D is TRBD2 (6 bases). The CDR3 is 15 amino acids. V was cut by 1 base and J by 5 bases, with 18 bases left in between. CDR1 and CDR2 (germline): SQVTM, ANQGSEA. This CDR3 reads CSVEASSGGPNEQYF. CDR3 nucleotide sequence: TGCAGCGTTGAAGCCTCGTCCGGGGGTCCCAACGAGCAGTACTTC.

In its sample, this clonotype ranks as medium-sized. V and J are TRBV4-1 and TRBJ2-5; D unresolved. CDR1 MGHRA and CDR2 YSYEKL come from the germline V gene. CDR3 size: 17 residues. Trimming removed 3 bases from V and 5 bases from J, with 22 bases in between. For the CDR3, the DNA is TGCGCCAGCAGCCAGATGGATAACACGGGTAGGGATGAGACCCAGTACTTC. The encoded protein is CASSQMDNTGRDETQYF.

This clonotype was seen a few times. CDR3 amino acids: CASSSRGYEQYF. The DNA of the CDR3 is TGCGCCAGCAGCTCCAGGGGTTACGAGCAGTACTTC. The chain has TRBV5-1 and TRBJ2-7; D might be TRBD1 (6 bases). V lost 3 bases and J lost 4, with 8 bases in between. Per germline, CDR1 SGHRS and CDR2 YFSETQ. The CDR3 totals 12 residues.

The chain has TRBV19 and TRBJ1-1; 9 bases line up with TRBD1. The ends lost 4 bases at V and 5 bases at J; junction bases unmatched: 11. The germline CDR1 and CDR2 sequences are LNHDA and SQIVND (reference sequence). This CDR3 has 16 residues. The CDR3 DNA follows: TGTGCCAGTAGTAGATTAATACAGGGGGCGCGAACTGAAGCTTTCTTT. It encodes CASSRLIQGARTEAFF.

This clonotype is judged medium-sized. The V gene is TRBV11-1, the J gene TRBJ2-1, with 14 nucleotides matching TRBD2. The CDR3 runs 15 residues. Looked up from germline, CDR1 is SGHAT and CDR2 is FQDESV (reference sequence). V trimming: 4 bases; J trimming: 10 bases; junction bases outside the gene matches: 6. CDR3 DNA sequence: TGTGCCAGCAGCTGGGGACTAGCGGGAGCTGGGGAGCAGTTCTTC. Encoded protein: CASSWGLAGAGEQFF.

This clonotype is labeled medium-sized. The gene calls are TRBV7-3 and TRBJ2-7; D is perhaps TRBD1 or TRBD2 (5 bases each). Trimming shortened V by 10 bases and J by 7 bases, and 20 bases separated the two germline ends. The CDR3 sequence is 13 residues long. Germline V gene data show CDR1 as SGHTA and CDR2 as FQGTGA. CDR3 amino acids: CATSRGPSLEQYF. The DNA of the CDR3 is TGTGCCACTTCGAGGGGTCCCTCTTTAGAGCAGTACTTC.

The table lists this clonotype with many counts. The rearrangement uses TRBV6-2 or TRBV6-3 and TRBJ2-7, with D possibly matching TRBD1 (5 bases). This CDR3 region has 13 residues. The V end was cut by 3 bases, the J end by 5 bases, with 11 bases between. The germline gives CDR1 MNHEY, CDR2 SVGEGT. The CDR3 reads CASSYGRVNEQYF. CDR3 bases: TGTGCCAGCAGTTATGGCAGGGTCAACGAGCAGTACTTC.

This clonotype was seen repeatedly, ten times or more. The chain has TRBV12-3 or TRBV12-4 and TRBJ2-5; 11 bases are a match to TRBD1. V trimming: 5 bases; J trimming: 5 bases; junction bases outside the gene matches: 10. The CDR3 runs 16 residues. CDR3 loop: CASSPGTGGGWETQYF. The CDR3 DNA reads as TGTGCCAGCAGTCCCGGGACAGGGGGTGGTTGGGAGACCCAGTACTTC.

This clonotype has a single count. This may be a read error, as it is one base from a much larger clone. The chain carries TRBV30 and TRBJ2-2, with a possible D match to TRBD2 (5 bases). This CDR3 has 14 amino acids. The germline V gene has CDR1 GTSNPN and CDR2 SVGIG (reference sequence). CDR3 bases: TGTGCCCGGAGGTGGACGAGTTTGACCGGGGAGCTGTTTTTT. It codes for CARRWTSLTGELFF.

By frequency in the sample, this clonotype is medium-sized (0.01 to 0.1%). The J gene is TRBJ2-1, the V gene TRBV20-1; D call uncertain. CDR3 length: 14 amino acids. V was shortened by 6 bases and J by 1 base, with 13 bases between the two germline ends. CDR1 and CDR2 from the germline V gene are DFQATT and SNEGSKA (reference sequence). CDR3 in amino acids: CSAYLESSYNEQFF. The CDR3 bases are TGCAGTGCCTATCTAGAATCGTCCTACAATGAGCAGTTCTTC.

The sample holds many counts of this clonotype. Here the CDR3 DNA reads TGCAGTGCTAGTTCACCAACGAAAGGGGATAATGAGCAGTTCTTC. It specifies CSASSPTKGDNEQFF. This chain joins TRBV20-1 and TRBJ2-1; D is perhaps TRBD1 (5 bases). The CDR3 contains 15 residues. Trimming pared 3 bases from V and 7 bases from J, leaving 19 bases between. Germline V gives CDR1 DFQATT, CDR2 SNEGSKA (reference sequence).

The chain employs TRBV7-2 and TRBJ2-3, with 14 bases matching TRBD2. The V segment lost 5 bases and the J segment 3 bases; nucleotides outside the gene matches: 4. CDR1 and CDR2 from the germline V gene are SGHTA and FQGNSA. This CDR3 contains 16 residues. The CDR3 region is CASSRRTSGRTDTQYF. DNA of the CDR3: TGTGCCAGCAGCCGAAGGACTAGCGGGAGGACAGATACGCAGTATTTT. Drawing the rest from reference TRBV7-2 and TRBJ2-3, the complete variable domain is GAGVSQSPSNKVTEKGKDVELRCDPISGHTALYWYRQSLGQGLEFLIYFQGNSAPDKSGLPSDRFSAERTGGSVSTLTIQRTQQEDSAVYLCASSRRTSGRTDTQYFGPGTRLTVL.

This clonotype has a handful of counts. V usage is TRBV28 and J usage is TRBJ2-1, with D unresolved. Per germline, CDR1 MDHEN and CDR2 SYDVKM. CDR3 length: 14 amino acids. Trimming pared 5 bases from V and 2 bases from J, leaving 10 bases between. The CDR3 coding sequence is TGTGCCAGCAGTGAGACCCGGCCCTACAATGAGCAGTTCTTC. This gives the protein CASSETRPYNEQFF.

This clonotype was seen many times. The gene calls are TRBV6-2 or TRBV6-3 and TRBJ2-3, with D unresolved. Germline CDR1 and CDR2: MNHEY and SVGEGT. CDR3 length equals 11 residues. Trimming took 10 bases from V and 2 from J, leaving 7 bases between them. CDR3 DNA sequence: TGTGCCACCCACGACACAGATACGCAGTATTTT. This gives the protein CATHDTDTQYF.

This clonotype occurred many times. The gene calls are TRBV11-2 and TRBJ2-2, with 7 bases aligning to TRBD2. This CDR3 spans 12 amino acids. CDR1 is SGHAT, CDR2 FQNNGV, per germline. V gave up 2 bases and J gave up 10 bases; unmatched junction bases: 1. The CDR3 protein is CASSLLAEELFF. The CDR3 nucleotides are TGTGCCAGCAGCTTACTAGCGGAGGAGCTGTTTTTT.

This clonotype has just a few counts. This chain connects TRBV10-3 to TRBJ2-1, with 10 positions matching TRBD2. This CDR3 has 15 residues. In germline, CDR1 is ENHRY, CDR2 SYGVKD. V trimming: 2 bases; J trimming: 5 bases; junction bases outside the gene matches: 3. CDR3 sequence reads: CAISEGTSANNEQFF. CDR3 DNA: TGTGCCATCAGTGAGGGGACTAGCGCGAACAATGAGCAGTTCTTC.

Within the sample, this clonotype is medium-sized. J is TRBJ2-4 and V is TRBV20-1; a weak D match, TRBD2 (6 bases). The CDR3 has 14 amino acids. Trimming pared 0 bases from V and 6 bases from J, leaving 12 bases between. Germline CDR1 is DFQATT and CDR2 is SNEGSKA (reference sequence). CDR3 amino acids: CSARDLLAGNIQYF. The CDR3 DNA reads TGCAGTGCTAGAGATCTACTAGCAGGAAACATTCAGTACTTC.

This clonotype is labeled as medium-sized. The J gene is TRBJ2-7, the V gene TRBV7-2; the D gene is possibly TRBD2 (6 bases). The germline V gene encodes CDR1 SGHTA and CDR2 FQGNSA. The CDR3 is made up of 15 amino acids. The V gene lost 3 bases and the J gene lost 4 bases, with 16 bases spanning the gap. In DNA, the CDR3 is TGTGCCAGCAGCTTTACCGGGACTCCTCGTTACGAGCAGTACTTC. Its protein is CASSFTGTPRYEQYF.

Comments on this clonotype: A read error may explain this, as a much larger clone is one base away. The rearrangement uses TRBV3-1 and TRBJ2-3; D uncertain. The germline CDR1 and CDR2 sequences are LGHDT and YNNKEL (reference sequence). The CDR3 spans 15 residues. The CDR3, as DNA: TGTGTCAGCAGCCAAGATCCCTGGAGCACAGATACGCAGTATTTT. Its translation: CVSSQDPWSTDTQYF.

In this sample, this clonotype is medium-sized (0.01 to 0.1%). The rearrangement joins TRBV20-1 to TRBJ2-7; TRBD2 matches at 11 bases. J was trimmed by 3 bases and V by 4 bases; bases with no gene match: 8. The CDR3 contains 15 residues. Looked up from germline, CDR1 is DFQATT and CDR2 is SNEGSKA (reference sequence). CDR3 loop: CSANGLAGGLYEQYF. In nucleotides, the CDR3 is TGCAGTGCTAACGGGCTAGCGGGAGGACTCTACGAGCAGTACTTC.

Relative to its sample, this clonotype is medium-sized (0.01 to 0.1%). This chain joins TRBV5-5 and TRBJ2-5, with unresolved D. The CDR3 covers 13 residues. In germline, CDR1 is SGHKS, CDR2 YYEKEE (reference sequence). The germline V and J ends were trimmed by 2 bases and 1 base, with 6 bases remaining between them. CDR3 region: CASSFQSQETQYF. In DNA form, the CDR3 reads TGTGCCAGCAGCTTTCAGAGCCAAGAGACCCAGTACTTC.